This TCR beta chain was sequenced in a study of blood T cell repertoires in COVID-19. Sequencing used immunoSEQ multiplex PCR; TCRdb keeps in-frame clones, though not all of them. The data contain some 150,000 clones, around 82% of them singletons. This clone was seen only a few times. The CDR3 is 14 amino acids. Losses at the gene ends were 10 bases for V and 4 bases for J; bases not matched to a gene: 5. Germline values: CDR1 MRHNA, CDR2 SNTAGT. This clonotype was sampled from a human donor in a cohort sampled during active COVID-19. The V call is TRBV6-4, the J call TRBJ1-6; 9 bases align to TRBD1. The sequenced sample consisted of peripheral blood. The DNA for the CDR3 is TGTGCCATGCGGACAGGGGCTTATAATTCACCCCTCCACTTT. Amino acids: CAMRTGAYNSPLHF.